This T cell receptor beta chain is from a study of T cell responses to AZD1222 COVID-19 vaccine (dated by TCRdb to about 2021). Background for the entire study: TCR sequencing covered 233 trial participants: approximately 200 given two doses of AZD1222 and approximately 26 given two doses of MenACWY control vaccine. Enrollment into the trials was organized by age into subgroups of 18-55, 56-69 and 70-plus years, and those subgroups contained roughly 160, 29 and 62 TCR-sequenced participants, respectively.

What the research found in general, with its limitations: After two AZD1222 doses, spike-specific TCR breadth and depth were significantly higher than at day 0 and than in MenACWY recipients. The vaccine-associated CD4 TCRs covered the entire spike protein, and the dominant responses fell in regions 160-218 and 743-854. The 56-69-year group was small, and its depth increase did not reach significance, likely because of low power. No day 14 peak-response samples were available, so repertoires were characterized only after the peak T cell response. Reportedly, almost half of the unique spike-specific TCRs recognized epitopes lying outside the regions that are mutated in the B.1.351 and B.1.1.7 variants. Participants were mostly white British, with more females than males. The authors suggested clonal diversity may have been underestimated. Conclusions about previously exposed vaccinees are limited, since just six AZD1222 recipients were seropositive for SARS-CoV-2 at baseline.

With respect to this clone: Its antigen has not been determined. It has no much larger one-base neighbor in the sample; base qualities were not kept.

CDR3 length: 17 amino acids, cysteine to phenylalanine. Left in the record is the CDR3 DNA by itself, 51 bases read in frame from the first base. CDR1 and CDR2, looked up from the germline V gene (reference sequence), are MNHNY and SVGAGI. Ends trimmed: V by 5 bases, J by 6 bases; bases unmatched to a gene: 13. The CDR3 regions of human TCRbeta chains were analyzed by immunosequencing. The original methods were these. TCRs in the repertoires were matched against a reference library of SARS-CoV-2-specific TCRs that had been generated with the MIRA antigen-specificity platform. Breadth was defined as the fraction of unique TCRs that were SARS-CoV-2-associated, and depth was defined as the fraction of total T cells that were SARS-CoV-2-associated. Using the MIRA data, each spike-specific TCR was assigned both to the spike region to which the TCR was reactive and to a CD4 or CD8 class. Log10-transformed breadth and depth values were compared by one-way ANOVA with Sidak's multiple comparisons tests. Entries here come from immuneACCESS through TCRdb and include only in-frame sequences with V and J called. Some clones fail to appear in such tables; in the studies checked, an unresolved V gene covers under half of the shortfall, and the cause of the remainder is unknown. V, J and clone size reflect that table, while D and trimming were determined from the DNA. For this sample the table gives 210,000 or so clones, of which around 94% were detected only once. The ten largest clones represent around 1.8% of the sample.

What the time point label conveys for this sample: about 28 days (+/-7) after the second vaccine dose. The meaning of the sample's treatment or condition label: meningococcal conjugate vaccine given as trial control. Samples from vaccinated people were obtained from the UK trials COV001 and COV002, which included a single-blind randomized controlled phase 2/3 trial of AZD1222 (ChAdOx1 nCoV-19) in healthy adults. For TCRbeta chain sequencing, PBMC samples from trial participants were taken at day 0 and at day 28 after the second dose. This receptor was taken from an adult who received the MenACWY meningococcal vaccine as a control. Recombination linked TRBV6-6 to TRBJ2-1; a stretch of 10 junction bases matches TRBD2. The sequenced sample was peripheral blood, obtained 28 days after the second dose of the MenACWY control vaccine. The CDR3: CASSPGQLAGFVNEQFF. The base sequence is TGTGCCAGCAGTCCCGGGCAACTAGCGGGATTTGTCAATGAGCAGTTCTTC.